This TCR beta chain was sequenced during a study of T cell responses to AZD1222 COVID-19 vaccine. TCRdb keeps only in-frame clones here, not all; method: immunoSEQ multiplex PCR. The sample consists of some 150,000 clones, around 90% of them appearing once. The CDR3 is made up of 14 amino acids. Germline V CDR1 and CDR2: LNHNV, YYDKDF (reference sequence). V lost 0 bases and J lost 4, with 7 bases in between. This chain joins TRBV15 and TRBJ1-5; D uncertain. This clonotype was obtained from an adult who received the AZD1222 COVID-19 vaccine. The starting material was peripheral blood, obtained 28 days after the second AZD1222 dose. The CDR3 sequence is CATSRDNRNQPQHF. The DNA for the CDR3 is TGTGCCACCAGCAGAGATAACAGAAATCAGCCCCAGCATTTT. The full variable domain, its missing parts supplied by reference TRBV15 and TRBJ1-5, is DAMVIQNPRYQVTQFGKPVTLSCSQTLNHNVMYWYQQKSSQAPKLLFHYYDKDFNNEADTPDNFQSRRPNTSFCFLDIRSPGLGDTAMYLCATSRDNRNQPQHFGDGTRLSIL.